This is a list of T cell receptor beta chains from one sample in a study of cytomegalovirus exposure and HLA in healthy donors. Generated by immunoSEQ multiplex PCR, the TCRdb table keeps only in-frame clones and is missing some. The table lists around 71,000 clones, about 94% of them singletons. Sequencing was carried out using PBMCs. The receptors were gathered from a young man in good health and CMV-seropositive. The CDR3 runs from the conserved cysteine through the conserved F or W. The order of the fields is J gene, clone size, V gene, D gene, CDR3 protein, CDR3 DNA. A D gene is named only where the DNA matches it firmly. The size field is filled for only some rows; it gives once, few, many or a size class.

J gene: TRBJ1-2; clone size: .; V gene: TRBV5-4; D gene: .; CDR3 protein: CASSLAYRAGYTF; CDR3 DNA: TGTGCCAGCAGCTTGGCCTACAGGGCTGGCTACACCTTC
J gene: TRBJ1-2; clone size: .; V gene: TRBV6-1; D gene: .; CDR3 protein: CASTEGRIGYGYTF; CDR3 DNA: TGTGCCAGCACCGAGGGTAGGATCGGCTATGGCTACACCTTC
J gene: TRBJ2-2; clone size: .; V gene: TRBV11-2; D gene: .; CDR3 protein: CASSLHRDLNTGELFF; CDR3 DNA: TGTGCCAGCAGCTTACACAGGGATCTGAACACCGGGGAGCTGTTTTTT
J gene: TRBJ2-1; clone size: once; V gene: TRBV5-6; D gene: TRBD2; CDR3 protein: CASILVSLAGYNEQFF; CDR3 DNA: TGTGCCAGCATCCTGGTGTCCCTAGCGGGATACAATGAGCAGTTCTTC
J gene: TRBJ2-7; clone size: .; V gene: TRBV6-1; D gene: TRBD2; CDR3 protein: CASRSGRALEQYF; CDR3 DNA: TGTGCCAGCAGGAGCGGGAGAGCGTTGGAGCAGTACTTC
J gene: TRBJ2-4; clone size: .; V gene: TRBV7-9; D gene: .; CDR3 protein: CASSPTGEAIQYF; CDR3 DNA: TGTGCCAGCAGTCCCACAGGGGAGGCCATTCAGTACTTC
J gene: TRBJ2-6; clone size: .; V gene: TRBV29-1; D gene: TRBD1; CDR3 protein: CSVEDPYRGYGANVLTF; CDR3 DNA: TGCAGCGTTGAAGACCCGTACAGGGGGTACGGGGCCAACGTCCTGACTTTC
J gene: TRBJ1-1; clone size: .; V gene: TRBV7-9; D gene: TRBD1; CDR3 protein: CASSSQGFTEAFF; CDR3 DNA: TGTGCCAGCAGTTCACAGGGGTTTACTGAAGCTTTCTTT
J gene: TRBJ2-1; clone size: .; V gene: TRBV5-4; D gene: .; CDR3 protein: CASSWENEQFF; CDR3 DNA: TGTGCCAGCAGCTGGGAGAATGAGCAGTTCTTC
J gene: TRBJ1-3; clone size: .; V gene: TRBV5-1; D gene: .; CDR3 protein: CASSLASGENTIYF; CDR3 DNA: TGCGCCAGCAGCTTGGCGTCAGGGGAAAACACCATATATTTT
J gene: TRBJ2-1; clone size: .; V gene: TRBV29-1; D gene: TRBD1; CDR3 protein: CSVHSGDRGEFF; CDR3 DNA: TGCAGCGTACACAGTGGGGACAGGGGAGAGTTCTTC
J gene: TRBJ1-3; clone size: .; V gene: TRBV13; D gene: .; CDR3 protein: CASSRLDGGSGNTIYF; CDR3 DNA: TGTGCCAGCAGCCGGCTCGACGGAGGCTCTGGAAACACCATATATTTT
J gene: TRBJ2-7; clone size: once; V gene: TRBV5-6; D gene: TRBD1; CDR3 protein: CASRRTGPESEVGEQYF; CDR3 DNA: TGTGCCAGCAGACGGACAGGGCCCGAATCTGAGGTGGGCGAGCAGTACTTC
J gene: TRBJ2-7; clone size: .; V gene: TRBV7-9; D gene: TRBD1; CDR3 protein: CASSSGTGAYEQYF; CDR3 DNA: TGTGCCAGCAGTTCCGGGACAGGGGCCTACGAGCAGTACTTC
J gene: TRBJ1-2; clone size: once; V gene: TRBV14; D gene: .; CDR3 protein: CASSPGRNYGYTF; CDR3 DNA: TGTGCCAGCAGTCCCGGGAGAAACTATGGCTACACCTTC
J gene: TRBJ1-1; clone size: .; V gene: TRBV4-1; D gene: .; CDR3 protein: CASSQGYAMNTEAFF; CDR3 DNA: TGCGCCAGCAGCCAAGGGTACGCGATGAACACTGAAGCTTTCTTT
J gene: TRBJ1-4; clone size: .; V gene: TRBV6-5; D gene: .; CDR3 protein: CASSYMRAEKLFF; CDR3 DNA: TGTGCCAGCAGTTACATGCGGGCCGAAAAACTGTTTTTT
J gene: TRBJ1-2; clone size: .; V gene: TRBV28; D gene: .; CDR3 protein: CASSPGYGYTF; CDR3 DNA: TGTGCCAGCAGTCCGGGCTATGGCTACACCTTC
J gene: TRBJ2-7; clone size: .; V gene: TRBV7-2; D gene: .; CDR3 protein: CASSIRGSYEQYF; CDR3 DNA: TGTGCCAGCAGCATCCGAGGCTCCTACGAGCAGTACTTC
J gene: TRBJ2-7; clone size: .; V gene: TRBV7-8; D gene: TRBD1; CDR3 protein: CASSLAGQPLGEQYF; CDR3 DNA: TGTGCCAGCAGCTTAGCGGGACAGCCCCTGGGCGAGCAGTACTTC
J gene: TRBJ2-5; clone size: .; V gene: TRBV2; D gene: TRBD1; CDR3 protein: CASRPDRAETQYF; CDR3 DNA: TGTGCCAGCAGGCCGGACAGGGCAGAGACCCAGTACTTC
J gene: TRBJ2-3; clone size: once; V gene: TRBV19; D gene: .; CDR3 protein: CASRESDVVTQYF; CDR3 DNA: TGTGCCAGCAGGGAATCGGACGTCGTTACGCAGTATTTT
J gene: TRBJ1-5; clone size: .; V gene: TRBV5-8; D gene: TRBD1; CDR3 protein: CASSLRDRVDQPQHF; CDR3 DNA: TGTGCCAGCAGTTTGCGGGACAGGGTAGATCAGCCCCAGCATTTT
J gene: TRBJ2-2; clone size: .; V gene: TRBV6-6; D gene: TRBD2; CDR3 protein: CASKGSGTGELFF; CDR3 DNA: TGTGCCAGCAAGGGTAGCGGGACCGGGGAGCTGTTTTTT
J gene: TRBJ2-2; clone size: .; V gene: TRBV18; D gene: TRBD2; CDR3 protein: CASSPTGLATNTGELFF; CDR3 DNA: TGTGCCAGCTCACCTACGGGACTAGCGACAAACACCGGGGAGCTGTTTTTT
J gene: TRBJ2-5; clone size: .; V gene: TRBV15; D gene: TRBD2; CDR3 protein: CATSRGSGTRIQETQYF; CDR3 DNA: TGTGCCACCAGCAGAGGCTCCGGGACTAGAATCCAAGAGACCCAGTACTTC
J gene: TRBJ2-1; clone size: .; V gene: TRBV11-2; D gene: TRBD1; CDR3 protein: CASSLAPQGARPQWNEQFF; CDR3 DNA: TGTGCCAGCAGCTTAGCTCCACAGGGGGCGCGGCCGCAGTGGAATGAGCAGTTCTTC
J gene: TRBJ2-1; clone size: .; V gene: TRBV29-1; D gene: .; CDR3 protein: CSVDERGRNNEQFF; CDR3 DNA: TGCAGCGTTGACGAACGGGGGAGGAACAATGAGCAGTTCTTC
J gene: TRBJ1-1; clone size: .; V gene: TRBV6-6; D gene: TRBD1; CDR3 protein: CASSYRPTGGTEAFF; CDR3 DNA: TGTGCCAGCAGTTACCGCCCTACAGGGGGCACTGAAGCTTTCTTT
J gene: TRBJ2-3; clone size: .; V gene: TRBV7-9; D gene: TRBD2; CDR3 protein: CASSLGLAGSTDTQYF; CDR3 DNA: TGTGCCAGCAGCCTCGGACTAGCGGGGAGCACAGATACGCAGTATTTT
J gene: TRBJ2-5; clone size: once; V gene: TRBV5-1; D gene: .; CDR3 protein: CASSRKDGVETQYF; CDR3 DNA: TGCGCCAGCAGCCGAAAGGACGGGGTAGAGACCCAGTACTTC
J gene: TRBJ2-1; clone size: .; V gene: TRBV9; D gene: TRBD2; CDR3 protein: CASSKMTGLSSGSYNEQFF; CDR3 DNA: TGTGCCAGCAGCAAAATGACAGGGCTCTCTAGCGGGAGCTACAATGAGCAGTTCTTC
J gene: TRBJ2-6; clone size: .; V gene: TRBV7-6; D gene: .; CDR3 protein: CASSARVPFSGANVLTF; CDR3 DNA: TGTGCCAGCAGCGCCAGGGTACCCTTCTCTGGGGCCAACGTCCTGACTTTC
J gene: TRBJ2-3; clone size: .; V gene: TRBV7-8; D gene: .; CDR3 protein: CASSLDVRTDTQYF; CDR3 DNA: TGTGCCAGCAGCTTAGATGTCAGGACAGATACGCAGTATTTT
J gene: TRBJ1-3; clone size: .; V gene: TRBV2; D gene: .; CDR3 protein: CASSFQGGGNTIYF; CDR3 DNA: TGTGCCAGCAGCTTCCAGGGAGGCGGAAACACCATATATTTT
J gene: TRBJ1-2; clone size: .; V gene: TRBV6-1; D gene: TRBD1; CDR3 protein: CASSSTPGQGYGYTF; CDR3 DNA: TGTGCCAGCAGTTCAACCCCGGGACAGGGGTATGGCTACACCTTC
J gene: TRBJ2-7; clone size: .; V gene: TRBV9; D gene: .; CDR3 protein: CASSVADLYEQYF; CDR3 DNA: TGTGCCAGCAGCGTAGCGGACTTATACGAGCAGTACTTC
J gene: TRBJ2-1; clone size: .; V gene: TRBV9; D gene: TRBD2; CDR3 protein: CASSVVASGSDEQFF; CDR3 DNA: TGTGCCAGCAGCGTAGTGGCTAGCGGGAGCGATGAGCAGTTCTTC
J gene: TRBJ2-2; clone size: .; V gene: TRBV6-1; D gene: TRBD2; CDR3 protein: CASSSRTSGTGELFF; CDR3 DNA: TGTGCCAGCAGTTCTCGGACTAGCGGGACCGGGGAGCTGTTTTTT
J gene: TRBJ2-2; clone size: .; V gene: TRBV5-5; D gene: .; CDR3 protein: CASSLLGVFTGELFF; CDR3 DNA: TGTGCCAGCAGCTTGTTAGGGGTTTTTACCGGGGAGCTGTTTTTT
J gene: TRBJ2-7; clone size: .; V gene: TRBV2; D gene: TRBD2; CDR3 protein: CASRVTSGGYEQYF; CDR3 DNA: TGTGCCAGCAGGGTAACTAGCGGTGGCTACGAGCAGTACTTC
J gene: TRBJ1-2; clone size: .; V gene: TRBV4-1; D gene: .; CDR3 protein: CASSQADGILYGYTF; CDR3 DNA: TGCGCCAGCAGCCAGGCCGACGGGATATTATATGGCTACACCTTC
J gene: TRBJ2-1; clone size: .; V gene: TRBV6-6; D gene: TRBD2; CDR3 protein: CASSYSGSGVFF; CDR3 DNA: TGTGCCAGCAGTTACTCTGGGAGCGGGGTGTTCTTC
J gene: TRBJ2-7; clone size: .; V gene: TRBV4-1; D gene: .; CDR3 protein: CASSQGPGSYEQYF; CDR3 DNA: TGCGCCAGCAGCCAAGGTCCAGGGTCCTACGAGCAGTACTTC
J gene: TRBJ2-3; clone size: .; V gene: TRBV6-4; D gene: .; CDR3 protein: CASSESRGTDTQYF; CDR3 DNA: TGTGCCAGCAGTGAATCCAGGGGTACAGATACGCAGTATTTT
J gene: TRBJ1-5; clone size: .; V gene: TRBV30; D gene: .; CDR3 protein: CAWSVKWGDQPQHF; CDR3 DNA: TGTGCCTGGAGTGTAAAGTGGGGGGATCAGCCCCAGCATTTT
J gene: TRBJ1-6; clone size: .; V gene: TRBV9; D gene: TRBD1; CDR3 protein: CASSDRQGGGDRVGNSPLHF; CDR3 DNA: TGTGCCAGCAGCGATCGACAGGGTGGTGGGGACAGGGTGGGTAATTCACCCCTCCACTTT
J gene: TRBJ1-2; clone size: .; V gene: TRBV19; D gene: TRBD1; CDR3 protein: CASSPWGDRANYGYTF; CDR3 DNA: TGTGCCAGTAGCCCCTGGGGTGACAGGGCGAACTATGGCTACACCTTC
J gene: TRBJ2-5; clone size: once; V gene: TRBV7-2; D gene: .; CDR3 protein: CASSLNREETQYF; CDR3 DNA: TGTGCCAGCAGCTTAAACAGGGAAGAGACCCAGTACTTC
J gene: TRBJ1-5; clone size: .; V gene: TRBV29-1; D gene: TRBD1; CDR3 protein: CSVAGGKGQPQHF; CDR3 DNA: TGCAGCGTCGCAGGGGGCAAGGGTCAGCCCCAGCATTTT
J gene: TRBJ2-1; clone size: .; V gene: TRBV7-2; D gene: .; CDR3 protein: CASSLVGGPRDEQFF; CDR3 DNA: TGTGCCAGCAGCTTAGTGGGGGGGCCTCGGGATGAGCAGTTCTTC
J gene: TRBJ1-5; clone size: .; V gene: TRBV28; D gene: .; CDR3 protein: CASKVGVISNQPQHF; CDR3 DNA: TGTGCCAGCAAGGTCGGGGTCATTAGCAATCAGCCCCAGCATTTT
J gene: TRBJ2-5; clone size: .; V gene: TRBV5-1; D gene: TRBD2; CDR3 protein: CASSLSSGRPQETQYF; CDR3 DNA: TGCGCCAGCAGCTTGAGTAGCGGGAGGCCTCAAGAGACCCAGTACTTC
J gene: TRBJ1-2; clone size: .; V gene: TRBV28; D gene: TRBD1; CDR3 protein: CASSFLGGGSGYTF; CDR3 DNA: TGTGCCAGCAGTTTTCTAGGGGGCGGGTCTGGCTACACCTTC
J gene: TRBJ1-5; clone size: .; V gene: TRBV2; D gene: TRBD1; CDR3 protein: CASSGQEGQPQHF; CDR3 DNA: TGTGCCAGCAGCGGACAGGAGGGTCAGCCCCAGCATTTT